This TCR beta chain was captured in a study of cytomegalovirus exposure and HLA in healthy donors. Study-level results: Testing in vitro showed three CMV-associated chains specific for CMV antigens. One later analysis, an examination of the 120 validation repertoires, found that first-cohort TCR clusters tended to co-occur in them. The study recorded 150 to 200 TCR beta chains that were cytomegalovirus-associated.

From germline, CDR1 is SGHTA and CDR2 FQGNSA. Trimming shortened V by 4 bases and J by 1 base, and 11 bases separated the two germline ends. CDR3 length equals 14 residues. The table came from immunoSEQ multiplex PCR; TCRdb's copy has only in-frame clones and leaves some out. Of about 280,000 clones in the sample, roughly 90% were seen once. In regard to this clone: Its antigen is unidentified.

The rearrangement links TRBV7-2 to TRBJ2-7, with D unresolved. This clonotype was obtained from a woman aged 18 to 35 in good health and CMV-seronegative. The specimen was PBMCs. The CDR3 loop reads CASSSPTRSYEQYF. CDR3 nucleotides: TGTGCCAGCAGCTCTCCGACACGATCCTACGAGCAGTACTTC.